The 12 T cell receptor beta chains presented below share a single source sample, sequenced in a study of metastatic and nonmetastatic thyroid tumors. Prior to thyroid surgery, none of the patients had received any treatment. Using MiXCR, TCRdb reanalyzed the PCR reads. This table holds some 15,000 clones, approximately 20% found once. The source material was tumor tissue. Every receptor here comes from a female donor with papillary thyroid cancer or a benign thyroid nodule (not recorded which). Some clones in this sample may be carry-over from other donors' samples.

At least ten counts were recorded for this clone. The genes are TRBV27 and TRBJ1-1; D is undetermined. CDR3 length equals 12 residues. Trimming pared 6 bases from V and 6 bases from J, leaving 11 bases between. Germline CDR1 MNHEY, CDR2 SMNVEV (reference sequence). CDR3 protein: CASRGWKAEAFF. The CDR3 bases are TGTGCCAGCAGGGGATGGAAGGCTGAAGCTTTCTTT.

In its sample, this clone is medium-sized. J is TRBJ2-7 and V is TRBV6-5; D possibly uses TRBD1 or TRBD2 (5 bases each). This CDR3 is 15 amino acids long. CDR1 is MNHEY, CDR2 SVGAGI, per germline. The V and J ends lost 2 bases and 0 bases respectively, with 11 bases between them. DNA of the CDR3: TGTGCCAGCAGTTACGAGGCAGGGACCTCCTACGAGCAGTACTTC. It specifies CASSYEAGTSYEQYF.

The V call is TRBV19, the J call TRBJ1-2; D is undetermined. CDR1 is LNHDA and CDR2 is SQIVND in the germline V gene (reference sequence). The CDR3 runs 14 residues. Trimming removed 3 bases from V and 4 bases from J, with 12 bases in between. CDR3 nucleotide sequence: TGTGCCAGTAGTATCCAACCGCGGGGCTATGGCTACACCTTC. It specifies CASSIQPRGYGYTF. The full variable domain, completed using reference TRBV19 and TRBJ1-2, is DGGITQSPKYLFRKEGQNVTLSCEQNLNHDAMYWYRQDPGQGLRLIYYSQIVNDFQKGDIAEGYSVSREKKESFPLTVTSAQKNPTAFYLCASSIQPRGYGYTFGSGTRLTVV.

This clone is hyperexpanded in the sample. This chain connects TRBV7-9 to TRBJ1-2, with a weak D call TRBD1 (6 bases). V was trimmed by 4 bases and J by 4 bases, leaving 13 bases between them. This CDR3 contains 14 residues. Germline lookup yields CDR1 SEHNR and CDR2 FQNEAQ (reference sequence). CDR3 in amino acids: CASSYNPDSYGYTF. The CDR3 DNA reads TGTGCCAGCAGCTACAACCCGGACAGCTATGGCTACACCTTC.

In this sample, this clone turned up many times. This rearrangement joins TRBV12-3 or TRBV12-4 to TRBJ1-2; no firm D call. The CDR3 sequence is 12 residues long. Between the trimmed V and J ends, which lost 8 bases and 9 bases, there was a span of 16 bases. The CDR3 loop is CASGPGFGSYTF. The CDR3 region has the DNA TGTGCCAGCGGTCCGGGTTTCGGGAGCTACACCTTC.

J is TRBJ2-5 and V is TRBV5-1; weak D call: TRBD1 (6 bases). The CDR3 loop spans 15 amino acids. V dropped 0 bases and J dropped 4 bases, with 13 bases sitting between them. Germline lookup yields CDR1 SGHRS and CDR2 YFSETQ. The CDR3 DNA is TGCGCCAGCAGCTTGGTAGGGGGTGGTGGAGAGACCCAGTACTTC. This gives the protein CASSLVGGGGETQYF.

By share, this clone ranks as medium-sized. The chain uses TRBV3-1 and TRBJ1-4; D gene ambiguous. There are 14 residues in the CDR3. The ends were cut back, 4 bases at V and 10 bases at J, with 16 bases in the middle. Per the germline V gene, CDR1 is LGHDT and CDR2 is YNNKEL (reference sequence). CDR3 coding DNA: TGTGCCAGCAGCCCCCTGGACGGGTCCAGAAAACTGTTTTTT. It yields the protein CASSPLDGSRKLFF.

There are many counts of this clone. The rearrangement links TRBV12-3 or TRBV12-4 to TRBJ2-1; D might be TRBD2 (5 bases). The CDR3 is 16 residues long. The V end lost 6 bases, the J end lost 2 bases, and 17 bases lay between the germline ends. The CDR3 region is CASSIWVGSTYNEQFF. CDR3 bases: TGTGCCAGCAGCATTTGGGTGGGGAGTACCTACAATGAGCAGTTCTTC.

At least ten counts were recorded for this clone. This chain joins TRBV7-3 and TRBJ2-7, with TRBD2 matching 8 bases. The ends lost 2 bases at V and 5 bases at J; junction bases unmatched: 2. The CDR3 loop spans 13 amino acids. From germline, CDR1 is SGHTA and CDR2 FQGTGA. The CDR3 loop reads CASSLAGGHEQYF. The CDR3 DNA sequence: TGTGCCAGCAGCTTAGCGGGGGGCCACGAGCAGTACTTC.

Ten or more counts support this clone. J is TRBJ2-2 and V is TRBV19, with D unclear. Per the germline V gene, CDR1 is LNHDA and CDR2 is SQIVND (reference sequence). CDR3 length: 15 residues. V was shortened by 3 bases and J by 0 bases, with 8 bases between the two germline ends. CDR3 sequence: CASSISAANTGELFF. CDR3 bases: TGTGCCAGTAGTATTTCAGCAGCGAACACCGGGGAGCTGTTTTTT.

This clone was counted many times. V and J are TRBV20-1 and TRBJ1-2; D possibly corresponds to TRBD1 (5 bases). This CDR3 spans 13 amino acids. Per germline, CDR1 DFQATT and CDR2 SNEGSKA (reference sequence). Trimming stripped 3 bases from V and 6 bases from J, with 14 bases between. Here the CDR3 reads CSASGQGSDGYTF. The CDR3 DNA sequence: TGCAGTGCTAGCGGGCAGGGATCCGATGGCTACACCTTC.

This clone is labeled as medium-sized. J is TRBJ2-7 and V is TRBV18; D is perhaps TRBD1 or TRBD2 (5 bases each). The CDR3 contains 14 residues. The germline CDR1 and CDR2 sequences are KGHSH and LQKENI. The V end was cut by 1 base, the J end by 0 bases, with 7 bases between. The CDR3 nucleotides are TGTGCCAGCTCACCACGGGACCGCTCCTACGAGCAGTACTTC. It is translated as CASSPRDRSYEQYF.